The 31 T cell receptor beta chains below were found in one sample sequenced in a study of cytomegalovirus exposure and HLA in healthy donors. The primer mix had 60 Vbeta and 13 Jbeta primers. Sequencing was performed with immunoSEQ multiplex PCR; in TCRdb, only in-frame clones are kept and a portion is missing. The sample yields approximately 150,000 clones, around 75% seen once. Sequencing was performed on PBMCs. The receptors derive from a man between 60 and 75 years old in good health and CMV-seronegative.

This clone was seen more than once but under ten times. The rearrangement joins TRBV6-5 to TRBJ2-3, with no clear D. Germline-derived CDR1 and CDR2 are MNHEY and SVGAGI. Trimming removed 6 bases from V and 6 bases from J, with 13 bases in between. The CDR3 consists of 13 residues. The CDR3 sequence is CASSPTLEDTQYF. CDR3 in DNA: TGTGCCAGCAGCCCCACCCTCGAGGATACGCAGTATTTT.

The chain carries TRBV4-1 and TRBJ1-2; TRBD1 agrees at 7 bases. Germline loops: CDR1 MGHRA, CDR2 YSYEKL. J was trimmed by 3 bases and V by 1 base; bases with no gene match: 5. The CDR3 is 15 amino acids. CDR3 region: CASSQARQGYYGYTF. In DNA form, the CDR3 reads TGCGCCAGCAGCCAAGCCAGACAGGGCTACTATGGCTACACCTTC.

J is TRBJ2-1 and V is TRBV14; 10 nucleotides match TRBD2. This CDR3 is 17 amino acids long. Germline V lookup: CDR1 SGHDN, CDR2 FVKESK. V lost 0 bases to trimming and J lost 8 bases; unmatched junction nucleotides: 10. The CDR3, as DNA: TGTGCCAGCAGCCAAGATCTGGAAAGCGGGAGGGCCGATGAGCAGTTCTTC. It is translated as CASSQDLESGRADEQFF.

In its sample, this clone was seen a few times. This chain joins TRBV19 and TRBJ2-4; maybe TRBD2 (6 bases). This CDR3 comprises 18 residues. Germline V CDR1 and CDR2: LNHDA, SQIVND (reference sequence). The V gene lost 0 bases and the J gene lost 1 base, with 16 bases spanning the gap. CDR3 DNA sequence: TGTGCCAGTAGTATAGATTGGCGGGGAACTAGGGCCAAAAACATTCAGTACTTC. It specifies CASSIDWRGTRAKNIQYF.

In DNA, the CDR3 is TGTGCCAGCAGCTCTGGGACTTCTCCCTCCTACAATGAGCAGTTCTTC. The encoded protein is CASSSGTSPSYNEQFF. The V gene is TRBV7-3, the J gene TRBJ2-1, with a tentative D call TRBD2 (6 bases). Germline loops: CDR1 SGHTA, CDR2 FQGTGA. This CDR3 contains 16 residues. The V end lost 4 bases, the J end lost 0 bases, and 13 bases lay between the germline ends.

This chain uses TRBV7-2 with TRBJ1-6, with 7 bases that match TRBD1. This CDR3 is built from 17 residues. CDR1 is SGHTA, CDR2 FQGNSA, per germline. V lost 5 bases, J lost 6 bases, and 13 bases stayed unmatched. The DNA of the CDR3 is TGTGCCAGCAGCCCCGGAGTGACAGGGTCCCTTAATTCACCCCTCCACTTT. Protein: CASSPGVTGSLNSPLHF.

The gene calls are TRBV2 and TRBJ2-1; 15 nucleotides align to TRBD2. Trimming took 6 bases from V and 0 from J; bases not matched to a gene: 15. The length of the CDR3 is 21 residues. The V gene's germline CDR1 is SNHLY and CDR2 FYNNEI. The CDR3 nucleotides read TGTGCCAGCAGCGGAAGATCCGGGACTAGCGGGAGGCATAGCTCCTACAATGAGCAGTTCTTC. This encodes CASSGRSGTSGRHSSYNEQFF.

The chain recombines TRBV19 with TRBJ2-3, with a tentative D call TRBD2 (5 bases). Germline V CDR1 and CDR2: LNHDA, SQIVND (reference sequence). The CDR3 runs 16 residues. Between the trimmed V and J ends, which lost 1 base and 4 bases, there was a span of 15 bases. The CDR3: CASSIGSRVGADTQYF. The CDR3 DNA sequence: TGTGCCAGTAGTATAGGTTCGAGGGTCGGGGCAGATACGCAGTATTTT.

The chain couples TRBV7-9 to TRBJ1-1; no clear D. CDR1 and CDR2 (germline): SEHNR, FQNEAQ (reference sequence). V gave up 3 bases and J gave up 1 base, with 15 bases separating them. This CDR3 is 16 amino acids long. CDR3 region: CASSFSVGAENTEAFF. The CDR3 DNA reads TGTGCCAGCAGCTTTTCGGTGGGCGCTGAGAACACTGAAGCTTTCTTT. The whole variable domain, filled in from reference TRBV7-9 and TRBJ1-1, reads DTGVSQNPRHKITKRGQNVTFRCDPISEHNRLYWYRQTLGQGPEFLTYFQNEAQLEKSRLLSDRFSAERPKGSFSTLEIQRTEQGDSAMYLCASSFSVGAENTEAFFGQGTRLTVV.

The chain recombines TRBV28 with TRBJ2-1; 10 positions match TRBD2. CDR1 and CDR2 from the germline V gene are MDHEN and SYDVKM. The length of the CDR3 is 19 residues. V was clipped by 2 bases and J by 4 bases; unmatched bases: 14. The chain's CDR3 is CASSLRLAGLRGKYNEQFF. The CDR3 nucleotides read TGTGCCAGCAGTTTAAGACTAGCGGGCTTGAGGGGGAAGTACAATGAGCAGTTCTTC.

This clone came up once. The V and J genes are TRBV7-3 and TRBJ2-7; possibly TRBD2 for D (5 bases). CDR1 is SGHTA, CDR2 FQGTGA, per germline. Trimming removed 5 bases from V and 6 bases from J, with 14 bases in between. The CDR3 runs 13 residues. The CDR3 DNA follows: TGTGCCAGCAGCCTAAAAGGCGGGTTCGAGCAGTACTTC. Its translation is CASSLKGGFEQYF.

The chain employs TRBV7-3 and TRBJ1-1, with 8 nucleotides matching TRBD1. The CDR3 consists of 14 residues. CDR1 is SGHTA and CDR2 is FQGTGA in the germline V gene. With 6 bases clipped from V and 3 bases from J, the junction kept 6 bases outside the gene matches. The chain's CDR3 is CASSRQGLDTEAFF. As DNA, the CDR3 is TGTGCCAGCAGTCGACAGGGGTTAGACACTGAAGCTTTCTTT.

The chain employs TRBV19 and TRBJ2-3; TRBD1 matches 7 bases. Germline trimming cut 3 bases from V and 5 bases from J; bases unmatched to any gene: 11. From germline, CDR1 is LNHDA and CDR2 SQIVND (reference sequence). This CDR3 is built from 16 residues. The CDR3 is CASSIRDSRKRDTQYF. DNA for the CDR3: TGTGCCAGTAGTATCCGGGACAGTCGGAAAAGAGATACGCAGTATTTT.

Here the CDR3 DNA reads TGTGCCAGCAGCACCGGACAGCTAGAGACCCAGTACTTC. It encodes CASSTGQLETQYF. The rearrangement links TRBV9 to TRBJ2-5; D is possibly TRBD1 (6 bases). Germline CDR1 SGDLS, CDR2 YYNGEE. The CDR3 is 13 residues long. V gave up 4 bases and J gave up 4 bases, with 11 bases separating them.

V is TRBV4-3 and J is TRBJ1-3; D is unresolved. Germline-derived CDR1 and CDR2 are LGHNA and YSLEER. There are 14 residues in the CDR3. V lost 0 bases to trimming and J lost 2 bases, with 5 bases between them. DNA of the CDR3: TGCGCCAGCAGCCAAGATGACACTGGAAACACCATATATTTT. It translates to CASSQDDTGNTIYF.

V and J are TRBV5-1 and TRBJ2-3; 7 bases align to TRBD1. The germline V gene encodes CDR1 SGHRS and CDR2 YFSETQ. Trimming cost V 0 bases and J 6 bases; bases outside gene matches: 4. The CDR3 has 14 residues. This CDR3 is CASSLGQGDDTQYF. The CDR3 DNA reads TGCGCCAGCAGCTTGGGACAGGGCGACGATACGCAGTATTTT.

This sequence joins TRBV4-1 and TRBJ1-5; 7 bases match TRBD1. The CDR3 loop spans 16 amino acids. Looked up from germline, CDR1 is MGHRA and CDR2 is YSYEKL. V shed 3 bases and J 2 bases; nucleotides not matched to a gene: 7. The CDR3 loop is CASSHPTGDGNQPQHF. CDR3 bases: TGCGCCAGCAGCCACCCAACAGGGGATGGCAATCAGCCCCAGCATTTT.

CDR3 sequence reads: CASSFPDRVDTEAFF. Here the CDR3 DNA reads TGTGCCAGCAGTTTCCCGGACAGGGTAGACACTGAAGCTTTCTTT. The chain combines TRBV28 with TRBJ1-1, with TRBD1 matching 8 bases. The CDR3 covers 15 residues. Per the germline V gene, CDR1 is MDHEN and CDR2 is SYDVKM. The V gene end was trimmed by 3 bases and the J gene end by 3 bases; junction bases not matched to a gene: 6.

This clone was seen a handful of times. CDR3: CASSYSTTSGSEQYF. The DNA of the CDR3 is TGTGCCAGCAGTTACTCGACAACTAGCGGGAGCGAGCAGTACTTC. The genes are TRBV6-5 and TRBJ2-5; TRBD2 agrees at 11 bases. The end of the DNA is better explained by TRBJ2-7, so the J call may be wrong. CDR1 MNHEY and CDR2 SVGAGI come from the germline V gene. This CDR3 has 15 amino acids.

The chain carries TRBV7-3 and TRBJ2-2; 8 positions match TRBD1. The junction had 1 base not matched to a gene; V was cut back by 5 bases and J by 5 bases. CDR3 length: 13 amino acids. Germline V gene data show CDR1 as SGHTA and CDR2 as FQGTGA. CDR3 DNA sequence: TGTGCCAGCAGCCGGACAGGGACCGGGGAGCTGTTTTTT. Amino acids: CASSRTGTGELFF.

J is TRBJ2-1 and V is TRBV6-5; D is unclear. Germline-derived CDR1 and CDR2 are MNHEY and SVGAGI. V was cut by 8 bases and J by 1 base, with 15 bases left in between. The CDR3 consists of 15 residues. CDR3 in amino acids: CASLLRKDSYNEQFF. The CDR3 nucleotides are TGTGCCAGCCTCTTGCGGAAGGATTCCTACAATGAGCAGTTCTTC.

The chain recombines TRBV6-5 with TRBJ2-3, with 8 bases identical to TRBD2. This CDR3 is 14 amino acids long. Germline CDR1 is MNHEY and CDR2 is SVGAGI. V was clipped by 5 bases and J by 0 bases; unmatched bases: 1. The CDR3 protein is CASSRLASTDTQYF. As DNA, the CDR3 is TGTGCCAGCAGTCGACTAGCGAGCACAGATACGCAGTATTTT.

The chain employs TRBV18 and TRBJ2-2, with TRBD1 matching 8 bases. Germline trimming cut 2 bases from V and 6 bases from J; bases unmatched to any gene: 11. Looked up from germline, CDR1 is KGHSH and CDR2 is LQKENI. CDR3 size: 17 residues. The CDR3: CASSPRSPGGAAGELFF. The CDR3 nucleotides are TGTGCCAGCTCACCAAGATCCCCAGGGGGCGCAGCCGGGGAGCTGTTTTTT.

This chain links TRBV14 with TRBJ2-7, with a weak D call TRBD1 (6 bases). This CDR3 is 15 amino acids long. Trimming cost V 3 bases and J 2 bases, with 14 bases left between them. The germline V gene encodes CDR1 SGHDN and CDR2 FVKESK. The CDR3 region has the DNA TGTGCCAGCAGCCAGGAAAGGGGGTTACCCTACGAGCAGTACTTC. This sequence encodes CASSQERGLPYEQYF.

CDR3 coding DNA: TGTGCTGCCAGGGGCCCGTCCCCGAACACTGAAGCTTTCTTT. Protein sequence: CAARGPSPNTEAFF. The rearrangement joins TRBV28 to TRBJ1-1; D may be TRBD1 (6 bases). Germline V gene lookup returns CDR1 MDHEN and CDR2 SYDVKM. The CDR3 loop spans 14 amino acids.

The chain employs TRBV11-2 and TRBJ2-1; D remains ambiguous. Germline CDR1 is SGHAT and CDR2 is FQNNGV. The V end lost 1 base, the J end lost 10 bases, and 5 bases lay between the germline ends. The CDR3 has 11 residues. The CDR3 bases are TGTGCCAGCAGCTTAGCGCGGGAGCAGTTCTTC. As protein: CASSLAREQFF.

This clone appeared a few times. CDR3 sequence: CSVEVGNEKLFF. Written as DNA, the CDR3 is TGCAGCGTTGAGGTCGGTAATGAAAAACTGTTTTTT. The J gene is TRBJ1-4, the V gene TRBV29-1, with D unresolved. The CDR3 runs 12 residues. Trimming removed 3 bases from V and 4 bases from J, with 6 bases in between. Germline CDR1 is SQVTM and CDR2 is ANQGSEA.

This chain links TRBV7-8 with TRBJ2-3; tentatively, D is TRBD2 (6 bases). V was pared by 8 bases and J by 0 bases, with 9 bases between. From germline, CDR1 is SGHVS and CDR2 FQNEAQ. The CDR3 length is 13 residues. The CDR3 DNA reads as TGTGCCAGCCGGGACTTGAGCACAGATACGCAGTATTTT. It specifies CASRDLSTDTQYF.

The chain is built from TRBV5-1 and TRBJ1-2, with 8 positions matching TRBD1. The CDR3 spans 15 residues. Germline values: CDR1 SGHRS, CDR2 YFSETQ. The V and J ends lost 3 bases and 2 bases, in that order; junction bases with no gene match: 6. The CDR3 loop is CASSSSGGANYGYTF. CDR3 sequence (DNA): TGCGCCAGCAGCTCCTCAGGGGGCGCGAACTATGGCTACACCTTC.

This clone was seen more than once but under ten times. The genes are TRBV5-4 and TRBJ2-5; TRBD1 agrees at 7 bases. The CDR3 length is 15 residues. Per germline, CDR1 SGHNT and CDR2 YYREEE (reference sequence). With 7 bases clipped from V and 7 bases from J, the junction kept 16 bases outside the gene matches. DNA for the CDR3: TGTGCCAGCTCCCTAGGGACAGACTCTTGGGGGACCCAGTACTTC. It yields the protein CASSLGTDSWGTQYF.

This clone has a single count. The chain has TRBV7-9 and TRBJ2-3, with TRBD2 as a possible D gene (5 bases). The V gene lost 4 bases and the J gene lost 3 bases, with 5 bases spanning the gap. CDR1 SEHNR and CDR2 FQNEAQ come from the germline V gene (reference sequence). There are 12 residues in the CDR3. CDR3: CASSSGTDTQYF. The CDR3 DNA reads as TGTGCCAGCAGCTCGGGGACAGATACGCAGTATTTT.